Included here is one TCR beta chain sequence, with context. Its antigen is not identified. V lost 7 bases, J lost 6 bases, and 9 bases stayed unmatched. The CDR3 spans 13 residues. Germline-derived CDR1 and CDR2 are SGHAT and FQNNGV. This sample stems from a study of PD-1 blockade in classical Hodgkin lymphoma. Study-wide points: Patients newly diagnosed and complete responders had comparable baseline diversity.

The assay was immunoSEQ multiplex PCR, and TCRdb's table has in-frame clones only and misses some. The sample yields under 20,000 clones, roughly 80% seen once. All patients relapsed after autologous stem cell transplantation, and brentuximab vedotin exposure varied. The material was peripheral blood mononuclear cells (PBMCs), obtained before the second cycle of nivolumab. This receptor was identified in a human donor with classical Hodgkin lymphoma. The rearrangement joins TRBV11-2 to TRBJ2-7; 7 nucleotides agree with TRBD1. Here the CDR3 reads CASTPGTASEQYF. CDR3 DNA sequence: TGTGCCAGCACCCCCGGGACAGCTTCCGAGCAGTACTTC.